A single sample is the source of the 27 T cell receptor beta chains below, sequenced in a study of blood T cell repertoires in COVID-19 (TCRdb year 2020). The protocol used for the library was the immunoSEQ multiplex PCR assay. The table comes from immuneACCESS by way of TCRdb, which keeps in-frame sequences with V and J called. Part of the clones is missing from these tables; in studies checked, under half for an unresolved V gene and the rest for unknown reasons. This sample comprises 150,000 to 200,000 clones, roughly 80% of them detected only once. The ten largest account for roughly 3.5% of the sample. Sequencing used PBMCs or T cells enriched from blood (not recorded which). The receptor source for this set is a woman aged 60 to 75 who had recovered from COVID-19.

V and J are TRBV29-1 and TRBJ2-4, with D unclear. The CDR3 sequence is 10 residues long. Trimming took off 6 bases at V and 5 bases at J, with 5 bases between the two ends. Germline CDR1 reads SQVTM; CDR2 reads ANQGSEA. This CDR3 is CSVIENIQYF. DNA for the CDR3: TGCAGCGTCATTGAAAACATTCAGTACTTC.

The chain couples TRBV19 to TRBJ2-7; tentatively, D is TRBD2 (5 bases). Germline-derived CDR1 and CDR2 are LNHDA and SQIVND (reference sequence). Between the trimmed V and J ends, which lost 3 bases and 5 bases, there was a span of 8 bases. The CDR3 consists of 12 residues. CDR3 bases: TGTGCCAGTAGTATCTCCGGGGACGAGCAGTACTTC. The encoded protein is CASSISGDEQYF.

The chain links TRBV6-5 to TRBJ1-3; D is unresolved. The V gene lost 7 bases and the J gene lost 3 bases, with 7 bases spanning the gap. CDR1 is MNHEY and CDR2 is SVGAGI in the germline V gene. The CDR3 totals 12 residues. CDR3 DNA: TGTGCCAGCACCGGAGGTGGAAACACCATATATTTT. Amino acids: CASTGGGNTIYF.

The gene calls are TRBV5-6 and TRBJ2-7, with D possibly matching TRBD1 (5 bases). The CDR3 is made up of 14 amino acids. V gave up 0 bases and J gave up 3 bases, with 10 bases separating them. Germline CDR1 is SGHDT and CDR2 is YYEEEE. The CDR3 sequence: CASSLGDSLYEQYF. CDR3 DNA sequence: TGTGCCAGCAGCTTGGGCGACAGTCTCTACGAGCAGTACTTC.

The rearrangement links TRBV3-1 (or the pseudogene TRBV3-2) to TRBJ2-1; 8 bases map to TRBD2. Germline CDR1 and CDR2: LGHDT and YNNKEL (reference sequence). V trimming: 5 bases; J trimming: 7 bases; junction bases outside the gene matches: 16. The CDR3 length is 17 residues. CDR3 in DNA: TGTGCCAGCAGCTTCCGAGAGAATCGGGGGGGTACAAATGAGCAGTTCTTC. It yields the protein CASSFRENRGGTNEQFF.

The chain links TRBV5-6 to TRBJ2-3, with 11 bases matching TRBD1. J lost 5 bases, V lost 7 bases, and 12 bases had no gene match. Germline lookup yields CDR1 SGHDT and CDR2 YYEEEE. This CDR3 comprises 16 residues. This chain's CDR3 is CASRRPGQGVGDTQYF. DNA for the CDR3: TGTGCCAGCCGACGGCCGGGACAGGGGGTGGGAGATACGCAGTATTTT.

The chain has TRBV19 and TRBJ1-1; no reliable D call. The CDR3 runs 13 residues. In germline, CDR1 is LNHDA, CDR2 SQIVND (reference sequence). Trimming shortened V by 8 bases and J by 1 base, and 11 bases separated the two germline ends. This chain's CDR3 is CASRLRGNTEAFF. The DNA of the CDR3 is TGTGCCAGTCGACTCCGTGGGAACACTGAAGCTTTCTTT.

V is TRBV7-2 and J is TRBJ2-5, with TRBD2 matching over 9 bases. The CDR3 is 15 residues long. Per the germline V gene, CDR1 is SGHTA and CDR2 is FQGNSA. V shed 2 bases and J 9 bases; nucleotides not matched to a gene: 10. CDR3 sequence: CASSLLPSGDVAQYF. CDR3 bases: TGTGCCAGCAGCTTACTACCTAGCGGGGACGTGGCCCAGTACTTC.

CDR3 residues: CASSLGTGNEKLFF. The CDR3 DNA reads TGTGCCAGCAGCCTCGGGACAGGGAATGAAAAACTGTTTTTT. The V and J genes are TRBV3-1 (or the pseudogene TRBV3-2) and TRBJ1-4; the match to TRBD1 covers 9 bases. The CDR3 totals 14 residues. Germline V gives CDR1 LGHDT, CDR2 YNNKEL (reference sequence). Trimming removed 4 bases from V and 5 bases from J; junction bases left unmatched: 2.

The chain couples TRBV6-1 to TRBJ1-6; weak D call: TRBD1 (5 bases). This CDR3 is 15 amino acids long. Trimming took 2 bases from V and 4 from J, leaving 9 bases between them. Per germline, CDR1 MNHNS and CDR2 SASEGT. The CDR3 protein is CASSEWGGYNSPLHF. The CDR3 coding sequence is TGTGCCAGCAGTGAATGGGGCGGTTATAATTCACCCCTCCACTTT.

This sequence joins TRBV2 and TRBJ1-1; D is uncertain. The CDR3 is 15 amino acids. CDR1 and CDR2 from the germline V gene are SNHLY and FYNNEI. Trimming stripped 11 bases from V and 1 base from J, with 20 bases between. The DNA for the CDR3 is TGTGCCCGCCCAGGAGGGCCGACGGGGAACACTGAAGCTTTCTTT. Its translation: CARPGGPTGNTEAFF.

This clone appeared once. The chain has TRBV3-1 (or the pseudogene TRBV3-2) and TRBJ1-6; no reliable D call. Germline assignment: CDR1 LGHDT and CDR2 YNNKEL (reference sequence). V was clipped by 4 bases and J by 14 bases, with 15 bases between them. The CDR3 spans 13 residues. For the CDR3, the DNA is TGTGCCAGCAGCCCTAGATCTCTCTCCGCCCTCCACTTT. Amino acid sequence: CASSPRSLSALHF.

This chain connects TRBV27 to TRBJ1-5; D not resolved. The CDR3 length is 15 residues. Germline CDR1 is MNHEY and CDR2 is SMNVEV (reference sequence). The germline V and J ends were trimmed by 2 bases and 0 bases, with 8 bases remaining between them. This chain's CDR3 is CASSLTRYSNQPQHF. The CDR3 DNA is TGTGCCAGCAGTTTAACCAGGTATAGCAATCAGCCCCAGCATTTT.

This sequence joins TRBV25-1 and TRBJ2-5, with D perhaps TRBD2 (5 bases). The germline CDR1 and CDR2 sequences are MGHDK and SYGVNS. The CDR3 sequence is 14 residues long. V shed 3 bases and J shed 5 bases, with 13 bases lying between them. As DNA, the CDR3 is TGTGCCAGCAGTGACCGGACGGGATTGGAGACCCAGTACTTC. This translates into CASSDRTGLETQYF.

This clone was seen a handful of times. The CDR3 DNA sequence: TGTGCCAGCAGACTCCGGGACTATCCCACAGATACGCAGTATTTT. This codes for CASRLRDYPTDTQYF. The chain couples TRBV2 to TRBJ2-3, with 7 bases lining up with TRBD2. Germline assignment: CDR1 SNHLY and CDR2 FYNNEI. The junction had 8 bases not matched to a gene; V was cut back by 6 bases and J by 2 bases. This CDR3 has 15 amino acids.

The J gene is TRBJ1-1, the V gene TRBV18; possibly TRBD1 for D (5 bases). There are 16 residues in the CDR3. Germline V gives CDR1 KGHSH, CDR2 LQKENI. Trimming stripped 1 base from V and 1 base from J, with 13 bases between. DNA for the CDR3: TGTGCCAGCTCACCACTTGTTGAACAGGCGAACACTGAAGCTTTCTTT. Amino acid sequence: CASSPLVEQANTEAFF.

The rearrangement uses TRBV10-1 and TRBJ1-3; D may be TRBD1 (5 bases). This CDR3 has 15 residues. Germline CDR1 WNHNN, CDR2 SYGVQD (reference sequence). Trimming removed 1 base at V and 2 bases at J, with 9 bases between. The CDR3 region is CASSEFQGTGNTIYF. In nucleotides, the CDR3 is TGCGCCAGCAGTGAGTTCCAGGGCACTGGAAACACCATATATTTT.

The chain couples TRBV7-3 to TRBJ1-1; D uncertain. Trimming took off 2 bases at V and 1 base at J, with 5 bases between the two ends. There are 13 residues in the CDR3. Looked up from germline, CDR1 is SGHTA and CDR2 is FQGTGA. The CDR3 nucleotides read TGTGCCAGCAGCTTAGCGGGGAACACTGAAGCTTTCTTT. It codes for CASSLAGNTEAFF.

The V and J genes are TRBV19 and TRBJ1-5; 7 bases fit TRBD1. Germline V gives CDR1 LNHDA, CDR2 SQIVND (reference sequence). The CDR3 runs 16 residues. V lost 2 bases, J lost 3 bases, and 7 bases stayed unmatched. CDR3 sequence reads: CASSISGRGDNQPQHF. The CDR3 nucleotides read TGTGCCAGTAGTATAAGTGGCAGGGGGGACAATCAGCCCCAGCATTTT.

This clone was observed a single time. The chain uses TRBV6-5 and TRBJ2-1; TRBD2 matches at 7 bases. V was clipped by 2 bases and J by 2 bases; unmatched bases: 6. The CDR3 length is 16 residues. CDR1 and CDR2 from the germline V gene are MNHEY and SVGAGI. CDR3 amino acids: CASSYTVGGAYNEQFF. The CDR3 DNA follows: TGTGCCAGCAGTTACACGGTGGGGGGGGCCTACAATGAGCAGTTCTTC.

The V call is TRBV24-1, the J call TRBJ2-7; D may be TRBD2 (6 bases). CDR1 is KGHDR, CDR2 SFDVKD, per germline. This CDR3 is 15 amino acids long. Between the trimmed V and J ends, which lost 3 bases and 5 bases, there was a span of 16 bases. CDR3 in DNA: TGTGCCACCAGTGATATTAGCGGCGTCGGCAACGAGCAGTACTTC. Translating gives CATSDISGVGNEQYF.

V usage is TRBV7-9 and J usage is TRBJ1-1, with 7 bases identical to TRBD1. Trimming at V came to 3 bases and at J to 2 bases, leaving 12 bases not matched to a gene. CDR1 is SEHNR, CDR2 FQNEAQ, per germline (reference sequence). The CDR3 is 17 residues long. CDR3 DNA sequence: TGTGCCAGCAGCTTCGCTAGGTTCGACAGGGCCAACACTGAAGCTTTCTTT. Translating it yields CASSFARFDRANTEAFF.

The chain is built from TRBV2 and TRBJ2-4, with a weak D call TRBD1 (5 bases). The CDR3 contains 17 residues. Trimming pared 1 base from V and 3 bases from J, leaving 16 bases between. The V gene's germline CDR1 is SNHLY and CDR2 FYNNEI. The CDR3: CASSEESASGYKNIQYF. CDR3 coding DNA: TGTGCCAGCAGTGAAGAGTCCGCATCAGGGTACAAAAACATTCAGTACTTC. The whole variable domain, remainder taken from reference TRBV2 and TRBJ2-4, is EPEVTQTPSHQVTQMGQEVILRCVPISNHLYFYWYRQILGQKVEFLVSFYNNEISEKSEIFDDQFSVERPDGSNFTLKIRSTKLEDSAMYFCASSEESASGYKNIQYFGAGTRLSVL.

This clone turned up a few times. This rearrangement joins TRBV7-9 to TRBJ2-2; D is unclear. V lost 6 bases and J 0 bases, leaving 11 bases between the germline ends. Germline V gene data show CDR1 as SEHNR and CDR2 as FQNEAQ (reference sequence). CDR3 length: 15 residues. CDR3 bases: TGTGCCAGCAGGCAGAAGTCCGCGAACACCGGGGAGCTGTTTTTT. It translates to CASRQKSANTGELFF.

This clone has more than one count but fewer than ten. This chain joins TRBV30 and TRBJ2-1; 9 bases align to TRBD2. The CDR3 covers 15 residues. The V and J ends lost 2 bases and 9 bases, in that order; junction bases with no gene match: 11. The germline V gene encodes CDR1 GTSNPN and CDR2 SVGIG (reference sequence). The CDR3 bases are TGTGCCTGGAGTACAGCGGGGGGTTTTAGTGGTGAGCAGTTCTTC. Translating gives CAWSTAGGFSGEQFF.

The J gene is TRBJ2-3, the V gene TRBV6-2 or TRBV6-3; 9 nucleotides align to TRBD1. The CDR3 is made up of 17 amino acids. V was clipped by 4 bases and J by 2 bases; unmatched bases: 10. Germline V gene sequence: CDR1 MNHEY, CDR2 SVGEGT. The DNA for the CDR3 is TGTGCCAGCAGTTGGGAACAGGGGGCAATCCACACAGATACGCAGTATTTT. Protein sequence: CASSWEQGAIHTDTQYF.

The chain recombines TRBV5-6 with TRBJ1-1; the D gene is possibly TRBD1 (5 bases). The V end was cut by 2 bases, the J end by 10 bases, with 18 bases between. In germline, CDR1 is SGHDT, CDR2 YYEEEE. This CDR3 spans 14 amino acids. The CDR3 region is CASSFPQGTRSAFF. Here the CDR3 DNA reads TGTGCCAGCAGCTTTCCGCAGGGTACAAGATCAGCTTTCTTT.